A single sample gave rise to the 2 T cell receptor beta chains below, sequenced in a study of blood T cells in healthy people across ages. For the second PCR, which ran for about 6 to 11 cycles, a sample-barcoded 5' primer and a J-beta primer mix were used. MiXCR, run by TCRdb on the 5' RACE reads, gives a single entry per CDR3 protein. The sample records fewer than 900,000 distinct CDR3 sequences, 49% being singletons. The sample comprised blood. These receptors all come from an older woman in good health.

Worth noting for this clonotype: The junction shows a germline mismatch at one end, possibly a read error. This sequence joins TRBV24-1 and TRBJ2-5, with D possibly being TRBD1 (6 bases). Germline V gene lookup returns CDR1 KGHDR and CDR2 SFDVKD. The CDR3 has 15 amino acids. Here the CDR3 DNA reads TGTGCCACCAGTGACCCCGGGACACGCCAAGAGGCCCAGTACTTC. Its protein is CATSDPGTRQEAQYF.

V gene TRBV12-3 or TRBV12-4 combines with J gene TRBJ2-1; TRBD2 might be the D (6 bases). This CDR3 is built from 10 residues. V lost 8 bases, J lost 7 bases, and 6 bases lay in between. CDR3 residues: CASGGNEQFF. CDR3 nucleotide sequence: TGTGCCAGCGGAGGGAATGAGCAGTTCTTC.